These 8 T cell receptor beta chains were all obtained from the same sample, sequenced in a study of regulatory and conventional T cells in RAG deficiency. The sorted conventional CD4+ T cells were CD25-low and CD127-high, with genomic DNA sequenced. TCRdb's table, derived via immunoSEQ multiplex PCR, lists solely in-frame clones and lacks some. Of approximately 30,000 clones in the sample, 90% to 96% were seen once. These data also featured in a second study, about regulatory T cells. From that study: The PCR used 52 TRBV and 13 TRBJ primers.

The specimen sequenced was CD25- CD4+ T cells sorted from blood. The receptors come from a human donor in good health.

The chain joins TRBV25-1 to TRBJ2-1; D perhaps matches TRBD2 (5 bases). Deletions cut 1 base from V and 4 bases from J, with 17 bases between. Germline CDR1 MGHDK, CDR2 SYGVNS. CDR3 length equals 17 residues. The CDR3 reads CASSESFTLAEYNEQFF. DNA for the CDR3: TGTGCCAGCAGTGAATCTTTTACCCTAGCAGAGTACAATGAGCAGTTCTTC.

The chain links TRBV11-2 to TRBJ2-1; 13 bases agree with TRBD2. There are 16 residues in the CDR3. Germline-derived CDR1 and CDR2 are SGHAT and FQNNGV. Trimming removed 6 bases from V and 4 bases from J; junction bases left unmatched: 6. DNA of the CDR3: TGTGCCAGCAGTTGGACTAGCGGGGGAAAATACAATGAGCAGTTCTTC. Amino acids: CASSWTSGGKYNEQFF.

The V gene is TRBV2, the J gene TRBJ2-5; D may be TRBD2 (6 bases). Germline CDR1 reads SNHLY; CDR2 reads FYNNEI. V dropped 7 bases and J dropped 5 bases, with 14 bases sitting between them. The CDR3 is 13 residues long. CDR3 nucleotides: TGTGCCAGCAATATGGGGGAGGTGGAGACCCAGTACTTC. It specifies CASNMGEVETQYF.

This sequence joins TRBV5-6 and TRBJ2-2, with TRBD1 as a possible D gene (5 bases). Trimming shortened V by 3 bases and J by 2 bases, and 14 bases separated the two germline ends. This CDR3 is built from 16 residues. Germline CDR1 reads SGHDT; CDR2 reads YYEEEE. CDR3 residues: CASSSGHVRNTGELFF. The DNA for the CDR3 is TGTGCCAGCAGCTCAGGACATGTTCGAAACACCGGGGAGCTGTTTTTT.

The rearrangement uses TRBV4-2 and TRBJ1-2; D gene uncertain. The V end was cut by 0 bases, the J end by 5 bases, with 13 bases between. From germline, CDR1 is LGHNA and CDR2 YNFKEQ. This CDR3 is built from 15 residues. Here the CDR3 DNA reads TGTGCCAGCAGCCAAGATCAACAGAAAGTTTATGGCTACACCTTC. Amino acid sequence: CASSQDQQKVYGYTF.

The gene calls are TRBV5-1 and TRBJ1-2; D uncertain. This CDR3 spans 14 amino acids. Germline loops: CDR1 SGHRS, CDR2 YFSETQ. V dropped 6 bases and J dropped 0 bases, with 12 bases sitting between them. CDR3 loop: CASTRAGPNYGYTF. The CDR3 nucleotides read TGCGCCAGCACGAGGGCAGGACCTAACTATGGCTACACCTTC.

The chain recombines TRBV6-5 with TRBJ2-7; D possibly corresponds to TRBD1 (5 bases). The CDR3 contains 16 residues. Germline CDR1 and CDR2: MNHEY and SVGAGI. V was trimmed by 0 bases and J by 2 bases, leaving 14 bases between them. CDR3 nucleotide sequence: TGTGCCAGCAGTTACTCGGTGAAAGGGGTCGCCTACGAGCAGTACTTC. It yields the protein CASSYSVKGVAYEQYF.

Remarks on this clone: Germline and junction disagree at one end, which may indicate a read error. The chain carries TRBV7-7 and TRBJ2-5, with a weak D call TRBD2 (7 bases). The germline V gene encodes CDR1 SSHAT and CDR2 FNYEAQ (reference sequence). The CDR3 length is 13 residues. For the CDR3, the DNA is TGTGCTAGCAGCTTGGGAGGGGGGGAGACCCAGTACTTC. Protein sequence: CASSLGGGETQYF.